This record covers a single T cell receptor (beta chain). In this sample, this clone turned up a few times. Its specific antigen is unknown. Base qualities are missing; no much larger clone stands one base away. The data stem from a study of cytomegalovirus exposure and HLA in healthy donors (dated by TCRdb to the late 2010s). About the full investigation: In an earlier analysis of several hundred of the donors, 250 to 350 Gb of sequence data and 95 million to 130 million unique TCR beta sequences from 150 million to 200 million T cells were reported. Rather than drawing on any new phenotypic data, the later analysis identified candidate immune exposures from TCR beta sequences and the way those sequences occurred across donors. Roughly 310 gigabases of sequencing data and approximately 84 million unique TCR sequences were included in an early release covering under 650 HLA-typed donors. Using immunosequencing, the study profiled T cell repertoires from about 650 subjects and related those repertoires to cytomegalovirus serostatus. Among the roughly 410 genotyped donors, approximately 77% belonged to the genetic ancestry cluster associated with self-reported Caucasian donors. Class I and class II HLA loci were covered by the typing at four-digit resolution. Donor age, sex, ethnicity and CMV serostatus were compiled together with the repertoire data. About 5 DR-DQ haplotypes were handled as single units for association and clustering, since linkage in the cohort was strong. Every discovery cohort repertoire had been produced on one sequencing platform. Among under 450 genotyped donors of the cohort, an average of approximately 240,000 unique TCR beta nucleotide sequences were sequenced per donor, roughly a sixth of them non-productive. Along with the approximately 650-subject first cohort, a separate validation cohort of 120 different subjects was used. A later analysis re-examined previously published TCR beta repertoires from roughly 720 donors and added high-resolution HLA genotyping to investigate patterns of TCR occurrence. To predict cytomegalovirus infection status, the study combined high-throughput TCR immunosequencing, statistical association of individual TCRs with disease status, and machine learning. The study aimed to test whether cataloging public T cell receptors could reveal signatures of past pathogen exposure. In an earlier analysis of a few hundred of the donors, high-throughput TCR beta sequencing was used to judge whether each TCR beta V gene segment behaved as functional or pseudogenic. In a later genetic analysis, genome-wide SNP genotypes for about 55% of the 666 donors were used, and that subset was treated as a discovery cohort. Typing coverage varied by locus: roughly 620-640 donors for A, B, C, DRB1 and DQB1; approximately 500 for DQA1; about 600 for DPA1; more than 450 for DPB1. Overall study outcomes, separate from this receptor: In a later analysis, TCR association rates were found to vary across HLA loci, with the most associated TCRs seen for DRB1 alleles and the fewest for HLA-C alleles. Because counts were too low, seventeen rarely observed V segments, including chromosome 9 orphons, were excluded from the earlier analysis of some 590 of the donors. The presence/absence analyses assumed that sequencing depth was roughly uniform across donors, and that assumption may not be true. Because HLA typing was unavailable for some donors at each locus, only the typed subset was used in association tests. While some public TCRs were present in many individuals, most TCR sequences turned up only very rarely across donors. In vitro tests confirmed that a few of the cytomegalovirus-associated TCR beta chains recognize cytomegalovirus antigens. In a later analysis, HLA-associated TCR beta chains showed more clonal expansion and lower generation probabilities than non-associated chains that were equally common. This cohort had only TCR beta chains sequenced, and the lack of alpha or paired-chain data limited which features could be detected. Most CMV-associated TCR beta chains appeared to be HLA-restricted in a later analysis, and the HLA associations seemed to be driven largely by CMV exposure. The only immune exposure information available for the cohort was CMV serostatus. In an earlier analysis of about 540 of the donors, most TCR beta V segments were observed in productive rearrangements about 90% or about 30% of the time, broadly matching IMGT annotations. A further reported finding was that TCR beta sequences accurately predicted the HLA-A and HLA-B alleles for most subjects in the first cohort. A total of 164 TCR beta chains were listed by the study as associated with cytomegalovirus. In a later analysis, some 17,000 TCR beta sequences were associated with specific HLA alleles at a false discovery rate of 0.05. Linkage disequilibrium might explain the correlated functional status among segregating V segments, but an unknown experimental factor could not be ruled out. A cluster of highly shared sequence variants was judged likely to represent a technical artifact of the sequencing pipeline. The classifier was reported to diagnose cytomegalovirus status with high specificity and sensitivity in both the original cohort and the validation cohort. A later genetic analysis associated a missense DCLRE1C variant with V-gene and J-gene trimming of TCR beta chains, and an independent cohort replicated the association. Assigning TCR associations to individual alleles was difficult when HLA alleles, especially DR and DQ, strongly co-occurred. Compared with the roughly 670-donor mean, donors in an Asian-associated ancestry cluster had fewer N-insertions in productive TCRs, according to a later genetic analysis. It was suggested by the authors that the approach could potentially be generalized to other disease states and immunological phenotypes. A later analysis reported that several top co-occurrence clusters appeared linked to parvovirus B19, influenza, CMV and Epstein-Barr virus.

The cohort consisted of 666 healthy bone marrow donors. All cohort members were sampled while nominally healthy, although unrecorded immune exposures were likely present. The donor tested CMV seropositive and was one of the 289 seropositive cohort members. Each donor provided a peripheral blood sample, and peripheral blood mononuclear cells were used for TCR beta sequencing. Genomic DNA extraction from the blood cell samples was performed with the Qiagen DNeasy Blood Extraction Kit. The method behind the library was the immunoSEQ multiplex PCR assay. The multiplex PCR relied on a mix of 60 forward primers for TCR Vbeta segments and 13 reverse primers for TCR Jbeta segments. The CDR3 region of rearranged TCR beta genes was amplified from genomic DNA by a multiplex PCR assay. Amplified TCR beta libraries were sequenced as 87-base-pair reads on the Illumina HiSeq System. The authors processed their data as follows. Across the 500 to 700 repertoires, a later analysis counted 80 million or so unique TCR beta chains, some 11 million of which were shared by at least two donors. Raw reads were error-corrected and collapsed into unique sequences with a nearest-neighbor algorithm that merged closely related sequences to remove PCR and sequencing errors. V, D and J gene segments were assigned by aligning CDR3 sequences to IMGT reference sequences. Each retained sequence needed at least a six-nucleotide match to both a V gene segment and a J gene segment. Rearrangements were called productive when the CDR3 lacked stop codons and stayed in frame with V and J; all others were non-productive. CDR3 was defined by IMGT convention, running from the second conserved V-encoded cysteine to the conserved J-encoded phenylalanine. The earlier analysis of roughly 590 of the donors excluded sequences that lacked an unambiguous match to a single V gene segment. An earlier analysis of a few hundred of the donors classified V segments as functional when productive rearrangements were above 56.7% and as segregating when the standard deviation between donors was above 5%. To diagnose cytomegalovirus status from the catalog of TCR beta chain sequences, a statistical classification framework was built. In a later analysis, V and J genes were assigned by comparing TCR nucleotide sequences against IMGT/GENE-DB human TR gene sequences. In a later analysis, CDR3 sequences and most-parsimonious VDJ recombination scenarios were assigned using the TCRdist pipeline. In a later analysis, every TCR beta chain was defined by the combination of its CDR3 amino acid sequence and its V-gene family, and reads without a unique V-gene family were dropped. As a way to deal with suspected cross-contamination and a sequencing artifact, a later analysis dropped 592 nucleotide sequences that were highly shared and had low generation probability. In a later analysis, a clonal expansion index for each public chain was calculated from normalized within-repertoire ranks of inferred template counts. In a later analysis, generation probabilities were computed with a VDJ recombination model fitted to out-of-frame rearrangements, and the resulting probabilities were checked against IGoR. In a later analysis, hypergeometric tests were used to score TCR-TCR, TCR-HLA and TCR-CMV co-occurrence, with a repertoire-size bias correction applied to TCR pairs. A later analysis estimated false discovery rates by permuting HLA or CMV assignments 20 times. In a later analysis, co-occurring TCRs were grouped using DBSCAN, and TCRdist sequence similarity was added for clustering within HLA-allele-positive subsets. For co-occurrence clustering, repertoires with fewer than 30,000 or more than 120,000 public chains were excluded, along with five repertoires with anomalous nucleotide sharing. Sourced from immuneACCESS, this table was stored by TCRdb with only in-frame sequences that have V and J called. A share of the clones is absent; for the studies checked, an unresolved V gene accounts for under half, and the remainder has no known explanation. V, J and clone size were drawn from that table, and D and trimming were deduced from the DNA. This sample has 150,000 to 200,000 clones in its table, and 80% of those were observed once. The top ten hold around 1.4% of the sample.

The material sequenced was PBMCs. The source is a girl between 10 and 17 years old in good health and CMV-seropositive.

The DNA sequence is as follows: TGCGCCAGCAGCTCCCGACTAGCGGGAGCGGGGGACGATGAGCAGTTCTTC. This encodes CASSSRLAGAGDDEQFF. The sequence is built from TRBV5-1 and TRBJ2-1; 12 of the junction bases match TRBD2. Its CDR3 holds 17 amino acids, cysteine through phenylalanine. The DNA shown is the 51-base CDR3, in frame from base 1. Unmatched junction bases come to 12, with V trimmed by 3 bases and J by 8 bases. CDR1 SGHRS and CDR2 YFSETQ were looked up in the germline V gene.